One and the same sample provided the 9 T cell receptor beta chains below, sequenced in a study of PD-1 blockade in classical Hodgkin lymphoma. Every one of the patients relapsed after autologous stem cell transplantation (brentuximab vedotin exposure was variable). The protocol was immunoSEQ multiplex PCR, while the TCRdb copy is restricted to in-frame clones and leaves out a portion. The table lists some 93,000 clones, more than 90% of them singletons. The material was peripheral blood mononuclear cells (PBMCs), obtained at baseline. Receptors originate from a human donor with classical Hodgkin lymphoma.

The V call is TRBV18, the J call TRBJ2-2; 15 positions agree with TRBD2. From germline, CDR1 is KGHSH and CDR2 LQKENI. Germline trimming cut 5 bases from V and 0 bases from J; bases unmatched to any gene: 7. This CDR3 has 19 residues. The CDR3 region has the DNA TGTGCCAGCTCAGTCCTGGGACTAGCGGGAGGAGCGAACACCGGGGAGCTGTTTTTT. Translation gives CASSVLGLAGGANTGELFF.

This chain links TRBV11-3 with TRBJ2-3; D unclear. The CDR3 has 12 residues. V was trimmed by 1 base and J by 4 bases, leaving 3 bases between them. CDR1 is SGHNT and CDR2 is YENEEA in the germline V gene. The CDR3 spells CASSLVADTQYF. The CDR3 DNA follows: TGTGCCAGCAGCTTAGTAGCAGATACGCAGTATTTT.

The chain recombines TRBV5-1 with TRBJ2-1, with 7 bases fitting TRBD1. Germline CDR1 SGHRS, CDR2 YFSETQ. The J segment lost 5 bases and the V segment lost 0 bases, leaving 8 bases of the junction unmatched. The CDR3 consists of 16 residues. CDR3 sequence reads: CASSLARRDSHNEQFF. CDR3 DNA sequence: TGCGCCAGCAGCTTGGCAAGAAGGGACAGCCACAATGAGCAGTTCTTC. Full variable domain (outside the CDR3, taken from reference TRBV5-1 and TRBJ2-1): KAGVTQTPRYLIKTRGQQVTLSCSPISGHRSVSWYQQTPGQGLQFLFEYFSETQRNKGNFPGRFSGRQFSNSRSEMNVSTLELGDSALYLCASSLARRDSHNEQFFGPGTRLTVL.

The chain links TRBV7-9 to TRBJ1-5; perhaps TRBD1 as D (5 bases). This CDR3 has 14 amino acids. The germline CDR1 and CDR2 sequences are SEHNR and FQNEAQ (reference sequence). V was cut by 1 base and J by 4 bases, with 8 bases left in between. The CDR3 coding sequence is TGTGCCAGCAGCTTAGGGGGCGTAAATCAGCCCCAGCATTTT. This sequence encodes CASSLGGVNQPQHF. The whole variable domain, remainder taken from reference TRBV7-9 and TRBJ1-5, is DTGVSQNPRHKITKRGQNVTFRCDPISEHNRLYWYRQTLGQGPEFLTYFQNEAQLEKSRLLSDRFSAERPKGSFSTLEIQRTEQGDSAMYLCASSLGGVNQPQHFGDGTRLSIL.

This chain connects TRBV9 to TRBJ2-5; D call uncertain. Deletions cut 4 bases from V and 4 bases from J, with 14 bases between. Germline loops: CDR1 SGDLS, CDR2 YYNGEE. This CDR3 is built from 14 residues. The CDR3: CASSLYGGTETQYF. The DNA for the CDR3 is TGTGCCAGCAGCCTCTACGGCGGCACAGAGACCCAGTACTTC.

The chain's CDR3 is CSVDTPDSYEQYF. The CDR3, as DNA: TGCAGCGTGGACACCCCTGACTCCTACGAGCAGTACTTC. The chain recombines TRBV29-1 with TRBJ2-5, with D tentatively TRBD1 (5 bases). The J call may be mistaken, given a closer DNA end match to TRBJ2-7. This CDR3 region has 13 residues. Germline assignment: CDR1 SQVTM and CDR2 ANQGSEA.

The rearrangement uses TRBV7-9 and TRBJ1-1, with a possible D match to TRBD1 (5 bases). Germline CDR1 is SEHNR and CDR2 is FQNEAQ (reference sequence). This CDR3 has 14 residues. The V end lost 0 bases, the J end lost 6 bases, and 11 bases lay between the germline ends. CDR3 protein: CASSLASGRAEAFF. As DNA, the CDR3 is TGTGCCAGCAGCTTAGCTTCAGGGCGGGCTGAAGCTTTCTTT.

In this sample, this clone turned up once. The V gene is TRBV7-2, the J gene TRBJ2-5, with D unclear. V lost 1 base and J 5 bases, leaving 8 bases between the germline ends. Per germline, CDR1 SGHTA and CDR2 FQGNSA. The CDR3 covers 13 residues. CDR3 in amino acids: CASSLGVLETQYF. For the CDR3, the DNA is TGTGCCAGCAGCTTAGGAGTCCTGGAGACCCAGTACTTC.

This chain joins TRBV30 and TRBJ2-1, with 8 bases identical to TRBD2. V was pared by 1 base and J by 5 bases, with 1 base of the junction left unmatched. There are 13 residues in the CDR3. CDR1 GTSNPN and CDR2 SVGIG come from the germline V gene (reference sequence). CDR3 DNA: TGTGCCTGGAGTGAGGGACTAGACAATGAGCAGTTCTTC. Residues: CAWSEGLDNEQFF.